The count of the clone carrying this TCR beta chain is one. Its antigen remains unidentified. Trimming took 6 bases from V and 3 from J; bases not matched to a gene: 3. There are 13 residues in the CDR3. CDR1 and CDR2 from the germline V gene are MNHEY and SVGAGI. Sequenced by immunoSEQ multiplex PCR; TCRdb stores in-frame clones only, minus some. The sample shows about 85,000 clones, roughly 90% of them seen only once. These data belong to a study of T cell responses to AZD1222 COVID-19 vaccine. Study outcomes and limitations: Baseline serology detected seropositivity in only six AZD1222 recipients.

V and J are TRBV6-5 and TRBJ2-7; 9 positions agree with TRBD1. The sequence came from an adult in good health. The sequenced sample was peripheral blood, obtained on day 0 of AZD1222 vaccination. For the CDR3, the DNA is TGTGCCAGCAGCCGGGACAGGGACTACGAGCAGTACTTC. As protein: CASSRDRDYEQYF.